One T cell receptor beta chain is described in this entry. The antigen is not known. Repertoires were generated with immunoSEQ multiplex PCR, while TCRdb's copy carries only in-frame clones and drops some. Of some 80,000 clones listed, around 87% were seen once; the top ten hold around 5%. Losses at the gene ends were 11 bases for V and 4 bases for J; bases not matched to a gene: 16. Germline CDR1 is SGHTA and CDR2 is FQGNSA. The CDR3 covers 15 residues. This entry comes from a study of PD-L1 blockade in urothelial cancer. Study overall: Patients with male sex and bladder-origin urothelial cancer accounted for twenty-five of 29 enrolled. Patients had been given 0 to 3 earlier chemotherapy regimens. Median T cell yield from blood was around 140,000. The study, taken as a whole, reports: Blood clones associated with the tumor expanded more at 3 weeks in durable-benefit patients.

The input for sequencing was PBMCs, taken around atezolizumab (anti-PD-L1) treatment. The sequence derives from a woman aged 65 to 85 with urothelial cancer. This sequence joins TRBV7-2 and TRBJ2-7; 8 nucleotides agree with TRBD2. The CDR3: CASRGDLGRRYEQYF. The CDR3 coding sequence is TGTGCCTCGCGGGGGGACCTTGGCCGGAGGTACGAGCAGTACTTC. Combining the CDR3 with reference TRBV7-2 and TRBJ2-7 gives the whole variable domain GAGVSQSPSNKVTEKGKDVELRCDPISGHTALYWYRQSLGQGLEFLIYFQGNSAPDKSGLPSDRFSAERTGGSVSTLTIQRTQQEDSAVYLCASRGDLGRRYEQYFGPGTRLTVT.